This TCR beta chain was recorded in a study of T cell responses to AZD1222 COVID-19 vaccine. This CDR3 is 16 amino acids long. The J segment lost 5 bases and the V segment lost 4 bases, leaving 7 bases of the junction unmatched. Germline CDR1 and CDR2: SGDLS and YYNGEE. Method: immunoSEQ multiplex PCR; TCRdb's copy keeps in-frame clones and lacks some. This sample carries some 110,000 clones, around 90% of them seen once, and the ten largest clones take less than 4%. The chain recombines TRBV9 with TRBJ2-5, with 14 positions matching TRBD2. The sequence was obtained from an adult who received the AZD1222 COVID-19 vaccine. The input for sequencing was peripheral blood, taken 28 days after the second AZD1222 dose. The CDR3 protein is CASSLRLAGGPETQYF. For the CDR3, the DNA is TGTGCCAGCAGCCTGAGACTAGCGGGAGGGCCGGAGACCCAGTACTTC.